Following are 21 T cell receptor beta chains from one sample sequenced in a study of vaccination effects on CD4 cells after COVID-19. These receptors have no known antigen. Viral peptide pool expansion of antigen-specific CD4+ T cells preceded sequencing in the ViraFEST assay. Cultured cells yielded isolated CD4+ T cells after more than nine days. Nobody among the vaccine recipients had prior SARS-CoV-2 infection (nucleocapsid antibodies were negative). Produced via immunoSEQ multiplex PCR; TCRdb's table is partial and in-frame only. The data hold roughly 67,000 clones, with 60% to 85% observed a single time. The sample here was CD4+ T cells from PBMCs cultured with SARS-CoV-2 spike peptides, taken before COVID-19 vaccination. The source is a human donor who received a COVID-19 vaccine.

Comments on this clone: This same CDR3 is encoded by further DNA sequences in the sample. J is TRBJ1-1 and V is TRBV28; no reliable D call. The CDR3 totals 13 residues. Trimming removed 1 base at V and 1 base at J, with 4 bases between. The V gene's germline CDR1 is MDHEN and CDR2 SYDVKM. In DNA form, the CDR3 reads TGTGCCAGCAGTTTATTGGGGAACACTGAAGCTTTCTTT. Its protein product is CASSLLGNTEAFF.

CDR3 DNA: TGTGCCAGCATCAGACAGGGGGCCATGCAAGAGACCCAGTACTTC. Its protein is CASIRQGAMQETQYF. The chain combines TRBV2 with TRBJ2-5, with 10 bases lining up with TRBD1. V gave up 7 bases and J gave up 2 bases; unmatched junction bases: 7. Germline loops: CDR1 SNHLY, CDR2 FYNNEI. The CDR3 is 15 amino acids.

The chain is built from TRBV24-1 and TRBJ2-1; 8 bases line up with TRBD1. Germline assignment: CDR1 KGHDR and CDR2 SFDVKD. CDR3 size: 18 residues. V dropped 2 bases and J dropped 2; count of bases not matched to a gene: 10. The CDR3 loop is CATSDSWTGIRAYNEQFF. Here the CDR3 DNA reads TGTGCCACCAGTGATTCATGGACAGGGATTAGGGCCTACAATGAGCAGTTCTTC.

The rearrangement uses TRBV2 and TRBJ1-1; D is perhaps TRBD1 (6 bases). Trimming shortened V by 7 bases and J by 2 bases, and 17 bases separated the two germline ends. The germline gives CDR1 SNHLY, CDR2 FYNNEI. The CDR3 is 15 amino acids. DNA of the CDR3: TGTGCCAGCAAAGCCCAGGGGACGGTCAACACTGAAGCTTTCTTT. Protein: CASKAQGTVNTEAFF.

This CDR3 is CASSLDSTGSNSPLHF. The DNA for the CDR3 is TGCGCCAGCAGCCTAGACTCGACAGGGAGTAATTCACCCCTCCACTTT. The rearrangement uses TRBV5-1 and TRBJ1-6; 7 bases map to TRBD1. The CDR3 runs 16 residues. With 4 bases clipped from V and 6 bases from J, the junction kept 10 bases outside the gene matches. Germline V gene lookup returns CDR1 SGHRS and CDR2 YFSETQ.

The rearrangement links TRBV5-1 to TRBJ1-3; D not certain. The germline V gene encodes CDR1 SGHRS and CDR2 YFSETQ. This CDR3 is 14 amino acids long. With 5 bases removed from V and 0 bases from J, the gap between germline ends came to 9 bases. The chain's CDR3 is CASRPGSSGNTIYF. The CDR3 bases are TGCGCCAGCAGGCCGGGGAGCTCTGGAAACACCATATATTTT.

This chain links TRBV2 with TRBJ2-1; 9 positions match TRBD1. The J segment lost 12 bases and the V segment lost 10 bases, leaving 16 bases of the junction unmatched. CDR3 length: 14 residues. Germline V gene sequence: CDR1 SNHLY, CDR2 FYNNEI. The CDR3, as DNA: TGTGCCACCAAACAGGGACAGGGTCTTACCGGGCAGTTCTTC. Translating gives CATKQGQGLTGQFF.

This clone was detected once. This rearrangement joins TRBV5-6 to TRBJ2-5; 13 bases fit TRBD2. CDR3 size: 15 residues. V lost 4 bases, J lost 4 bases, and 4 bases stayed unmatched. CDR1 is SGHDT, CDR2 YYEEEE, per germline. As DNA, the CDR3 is TGTGCCAGCAGCGGACTAGCGGGGGTTGGAGAGACCCAGTACTTC. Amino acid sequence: CASSGLAGVGETQYF. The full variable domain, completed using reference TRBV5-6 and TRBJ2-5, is DAGVTQSPTHLIKTRGQQVTLRCSPKSGHDTVSWYQQALGQGPQFIFQYYEEEERQRGNFPDRFSGHQFPNYSSELNVNALLLGDSALYLCASSGLAGVGETQYFGPGTRLLVL.

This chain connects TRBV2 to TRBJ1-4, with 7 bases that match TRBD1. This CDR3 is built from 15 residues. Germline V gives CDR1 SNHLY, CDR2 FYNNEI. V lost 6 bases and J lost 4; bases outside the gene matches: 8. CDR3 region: CASRLTGVLNEKLFF. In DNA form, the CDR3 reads TGTGCCAGCAGATTAACAGGGGTCCTTAATGAAAAACTGTTTTTT.

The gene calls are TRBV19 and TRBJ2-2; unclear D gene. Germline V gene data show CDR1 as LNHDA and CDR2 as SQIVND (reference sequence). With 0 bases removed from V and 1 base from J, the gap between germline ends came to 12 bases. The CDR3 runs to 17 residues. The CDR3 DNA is TGTGCCAGTAGTATAGATGATTGGTCTATGAACACCGGGGAGCTGTTTTTT. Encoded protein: CASSIDDWSMNTGELFF.

CDR3 bases: TGTGCCACCAGTGATTCGCGGGGCACTGAAGCTTTCTTT. Translation gives CATSDSRGTEAFF. The rearrangement uses TRBV24-1 and TRBJ1-1; unclear D gene. Germline CDR1 KGHDR, CDR2 SFDVKD. Trimming removed 2 bases from V and 4 bases from J, with 7 bases in between. The CDR3 loop spans 13 amino acids.

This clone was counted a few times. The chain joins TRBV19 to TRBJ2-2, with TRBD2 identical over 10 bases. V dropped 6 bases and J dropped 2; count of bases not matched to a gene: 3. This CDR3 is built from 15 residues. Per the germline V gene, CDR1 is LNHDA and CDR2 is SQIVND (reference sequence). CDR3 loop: CASRRLAGNTGELFF. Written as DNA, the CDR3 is TGTGCCAGTAGGCGACTAGCGGGTAACACCGGGGAGCTGTTTTTT.

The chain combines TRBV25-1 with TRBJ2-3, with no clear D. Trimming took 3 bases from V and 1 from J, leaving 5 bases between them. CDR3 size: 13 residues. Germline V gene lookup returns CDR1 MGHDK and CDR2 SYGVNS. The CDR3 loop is CASSDGGTDTQYF. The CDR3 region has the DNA TGTGCCAGCAGTGATGGGGGCACAGATACGCAGTATTTT. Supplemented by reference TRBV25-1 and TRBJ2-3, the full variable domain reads EADIYQTPRYLVIGTGKKITLECSQTMGHDKMYWYQQDPGMELHLIHYSYGVNSTEKGDLSSESTVSRIRTEHFPLTLESARPSHTSQYLCASSDGGTDTQYFGPGTRLTVL.

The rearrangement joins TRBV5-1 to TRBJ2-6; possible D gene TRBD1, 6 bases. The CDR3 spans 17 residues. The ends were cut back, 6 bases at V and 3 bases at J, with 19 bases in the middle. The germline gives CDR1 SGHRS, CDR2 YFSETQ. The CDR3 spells CASMRAGAGGGANVLTF. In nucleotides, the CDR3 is TGCGCCAGCATGAGGGCAGGGGCGGGCGGTGGGGCCAACGTCCTGACTTTC. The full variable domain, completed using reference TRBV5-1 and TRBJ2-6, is KAGVTQTPRYLIKTRGQQVTLSCSPISGHRSVSWYQQTPGQGLQFLFEYFSETQRNKGNFPGRFSGRQFSNSRSEMNVSTLELGDSALYLCASMRAGAGGGANVLTFGAGSRLTVL.

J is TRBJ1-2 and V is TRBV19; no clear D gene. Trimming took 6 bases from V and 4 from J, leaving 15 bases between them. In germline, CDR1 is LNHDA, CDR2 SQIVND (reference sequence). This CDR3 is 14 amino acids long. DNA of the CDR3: TGTGCCAGTAGGACCCGGGAGCCCCTCTATGGCTACACCTTC. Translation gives CASRTREPLYGYTF.

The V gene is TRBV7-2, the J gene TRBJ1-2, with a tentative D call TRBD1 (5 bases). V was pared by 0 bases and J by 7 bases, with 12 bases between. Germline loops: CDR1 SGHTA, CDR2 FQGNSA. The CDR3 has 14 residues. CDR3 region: CASSLAAGGAGYTF. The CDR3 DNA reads TGTGCCAGCAGCTTAGCGGCGGGAGGGGCTGGCTACACCTTC.

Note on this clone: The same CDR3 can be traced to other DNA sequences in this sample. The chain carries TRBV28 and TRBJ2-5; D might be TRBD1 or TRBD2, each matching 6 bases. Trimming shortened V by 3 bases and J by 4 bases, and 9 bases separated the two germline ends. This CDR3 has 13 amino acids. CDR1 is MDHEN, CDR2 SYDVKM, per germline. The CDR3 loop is CASSLGGRETQYF. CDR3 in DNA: TGTGCCAGCAGTTTGGGGGGCAGAGAGACCCAGTACTTC.

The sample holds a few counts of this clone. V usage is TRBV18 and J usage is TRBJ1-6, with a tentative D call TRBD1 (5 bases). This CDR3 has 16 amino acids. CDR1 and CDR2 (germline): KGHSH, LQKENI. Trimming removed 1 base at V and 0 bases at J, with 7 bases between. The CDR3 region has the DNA TGTGCCAGCTCACCACAGGGGAGCTCCTATAATTCACCCCTCCACTTT. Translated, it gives CASSPQGSSYNSPLHF.

DNA for the CDR3: TGCGCCAGCAGTGGGACTAGCGGTGATACGCAGTATTTT. It is translated as CASSGTSGDTQYF. The chain recombines TRBV10-2 with TRBJ2-3; 10 nucleotides match TRBD2. This CDR3 has 13 residues. CDR1 is WSHSY, CDR2 SAAADI, per germline. Trimming took 4 bases from V and 6 from J; bases not matched to a gene: 1.

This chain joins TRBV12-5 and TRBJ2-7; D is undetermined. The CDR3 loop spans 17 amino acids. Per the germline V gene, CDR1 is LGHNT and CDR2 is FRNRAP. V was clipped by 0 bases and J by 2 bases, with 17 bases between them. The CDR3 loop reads CASGLVLSSTNPYEQYV. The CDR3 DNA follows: TGTGCTAGTGGTTTGGTGCTAAGCTCTACCAATCCCTACGAGCAGTACGTC.

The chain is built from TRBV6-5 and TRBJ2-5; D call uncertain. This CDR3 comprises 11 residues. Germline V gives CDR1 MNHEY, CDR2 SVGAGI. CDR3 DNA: TGTGGCACCGGGCGTCCAGAGACCCAGTACTTC. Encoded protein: CGTGRPETQYF.